This T cell receptor beta chain was observed in a study of early T cells in non-severe SARS-CoV-2 infection (dated by TCRdb to about 2021). About the full investigation: TCR sequencing used bulk RNA from unsorted whole blood, so alpha and beta chains could not be paired. Overall study outcomes, separate from this receptor: Matching against VDJdb was skewed toward anti-spike CD8 responses, likely underestimated virus-specific expansions, and missed private and CD4 specificities.

Set within a cohort of healthcare workers in London, UK, this nested case-control study involved weekly PCR testing of nasopharyngeal swabs along with blood sampling. Healthcare workers were recruited between 23 and 31 March 2020, during the week of the UK lockdown, and were followed weekly for up to about 16 weeks. Libraries came from 5' RACE. These reads were obtained on a NextSeq 500. In the TCR library protocol, unique molecular identifiers were attached to individual cDNA molecules to correct for PCR bias and sequencing error. Both TCR alpha and beta chains were sequenced, and tight co-correlation was observed between alpha and beta sequence abundances in each sample. The authors processed their data as follows. Decombinator V4 was used to annotate TCR sequences for V gene, J gene and CDR3. Expanded TCRs were defined as changing significantly between any two time points under a Poisson model with p below 0.0001. TCR abundances were normalised to the total number of TCRs sequenced in each sample and reported as counts per million. MAIT TCRs were defined by TRAV1-2 paired with TRAJ12, TRAJ20 or TRAJ33, and iNKT TCRs by TRAV10 paired with TRAJ18. VDJdb, accessed on 1 November 2021, was searched for TCRs annotated for CMV, EBV and SARS-CoV-2, and TCRs annotated for more than one antigen were excluded. The raw public data were reprocessed by TCRdb itself: fastp quality trimming at Q25, MiXCR clonotype calling, in-frame beta chains only. For every CDR3 protein sequence, its rows merge into one entry that carries the most common genes and DNA. In this record, the V and J calls reflect TCRdb's handling and not the investigators' own analysis. The sample has approximately 50,000 distinct CDR3 sequences on record, around 9.5% of them singletons. Roughly 8.3% of the sample lies in the top ten.

About this clonotype itself: This clone's antigen is unknown. No per-base quality is available; no much larger clone lies one base away.

Reading the germline V gene gives CDR1 MGHRA and CDR2 YSYEKL. Spanning cysteine to phenylalanine, the CDR3 consists of 13 amino acids. Just CDR3 DNA is preserved here, 39 bases in frame from base 1. Trimming at the junction amounts to 0 bases on V and 5 bases on J, and the germline ends lie 8 bases apart. The TCR was taken from an adult who was a healthcare worker with PCR-confirmed SARS-CoV-2 infection or an uninfected control (not recorded which). The V and J genes are TRBV4-1 and TRBJ2-7; no confident D gene assignment can be made. The sequencing input was whole blood. The CDR3 protein: CASSQEVEDEQYF. The DNA reads TGCGCCAGCAGCCAAGAAGTAGAAGACGAGCAGTACTTC.